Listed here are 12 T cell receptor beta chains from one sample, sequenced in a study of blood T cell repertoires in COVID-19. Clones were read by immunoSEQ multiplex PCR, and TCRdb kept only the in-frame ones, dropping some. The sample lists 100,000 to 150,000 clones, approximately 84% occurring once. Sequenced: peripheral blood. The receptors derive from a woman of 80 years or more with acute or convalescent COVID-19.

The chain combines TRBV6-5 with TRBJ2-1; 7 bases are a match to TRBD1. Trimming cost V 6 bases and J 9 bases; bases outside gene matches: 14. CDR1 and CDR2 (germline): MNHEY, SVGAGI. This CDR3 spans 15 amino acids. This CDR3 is CASRSRDRTSGEQFF. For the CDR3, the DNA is TGTGCCAGCAGGAGCCGGGACAGAACATCGGGTGAGCAGTTCTTC.

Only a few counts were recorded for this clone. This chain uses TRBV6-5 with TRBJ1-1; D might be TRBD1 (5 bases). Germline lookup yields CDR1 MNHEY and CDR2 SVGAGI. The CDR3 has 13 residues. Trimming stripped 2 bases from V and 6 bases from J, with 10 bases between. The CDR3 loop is CASSYGGGSEAFF. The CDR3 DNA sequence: TGTGCCAGCAGTTACGGTGGGGGGTCTGAAGCTTTCTTT.

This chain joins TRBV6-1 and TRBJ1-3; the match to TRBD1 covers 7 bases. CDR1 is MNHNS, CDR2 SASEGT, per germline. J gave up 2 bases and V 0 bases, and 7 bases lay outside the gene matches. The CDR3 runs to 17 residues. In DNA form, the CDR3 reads TGTGCCAGCAGTGAAGCGCCGACAGGGACCGCTGGAAACACCATATATTTT. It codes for CASSEAPTGTAGNTIYF.

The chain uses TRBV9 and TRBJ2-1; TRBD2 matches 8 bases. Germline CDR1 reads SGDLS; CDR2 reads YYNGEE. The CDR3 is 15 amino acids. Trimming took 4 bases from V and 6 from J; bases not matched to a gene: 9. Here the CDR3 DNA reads TGTGCCAGCAGCCTAGCGGGCTGGGCGGGCAATGAGCAGTTCTTC. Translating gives CASSLAGWAGNEQFF.

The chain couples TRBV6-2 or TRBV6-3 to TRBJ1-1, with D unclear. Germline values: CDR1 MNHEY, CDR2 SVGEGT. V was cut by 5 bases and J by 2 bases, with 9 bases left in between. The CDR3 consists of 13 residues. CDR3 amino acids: CASSIVTNTEAFF. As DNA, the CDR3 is TGTGCCAGCAGTATTGTTACTAACACTGAAGCTTTCTTT.

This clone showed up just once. CDR3: CASSEAFETGNSPLHF. The CDR3 nucleotides read TGTGCCAGCAGTGAAGCGTTCGAGACAGGGAATTCACCCCTCCACTTT. This rearrangement joins TRBV6-1 to TRBJ1-6; 7 bases agree with TRBD1. The CDR3 spans 16 residues. The J segment lost 7 bases and the V segment lost 0 bases, leaving 6 bases of the junction unmatched. CDR1 is MNHNS and CDR2 is SASEGT in the germline V gene.

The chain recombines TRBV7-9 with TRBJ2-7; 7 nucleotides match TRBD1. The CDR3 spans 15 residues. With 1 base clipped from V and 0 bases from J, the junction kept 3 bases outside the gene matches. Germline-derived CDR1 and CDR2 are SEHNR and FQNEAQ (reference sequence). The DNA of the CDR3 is TGTGCCAGCAGCTTAGGACAGGGTATCTCCTACGAGCAGTACTTC. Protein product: CASSLGQGISYEQYF.

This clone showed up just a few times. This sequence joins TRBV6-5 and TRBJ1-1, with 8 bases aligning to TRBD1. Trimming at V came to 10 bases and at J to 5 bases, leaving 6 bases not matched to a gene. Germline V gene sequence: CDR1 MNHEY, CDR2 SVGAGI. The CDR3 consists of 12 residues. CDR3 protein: CATQGDGTEAFF. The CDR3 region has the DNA TGTGCCACACAGGGGGATGGAACTGAAGCTTTCTTT.

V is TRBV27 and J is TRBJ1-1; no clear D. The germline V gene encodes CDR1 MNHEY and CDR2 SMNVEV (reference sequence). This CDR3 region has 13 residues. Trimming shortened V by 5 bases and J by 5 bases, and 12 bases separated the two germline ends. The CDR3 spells CASSLSATTEAFF. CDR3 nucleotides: TGTGCCAGCAGTCTGAGTGCCACGACTGAAGCTTTCTTT.

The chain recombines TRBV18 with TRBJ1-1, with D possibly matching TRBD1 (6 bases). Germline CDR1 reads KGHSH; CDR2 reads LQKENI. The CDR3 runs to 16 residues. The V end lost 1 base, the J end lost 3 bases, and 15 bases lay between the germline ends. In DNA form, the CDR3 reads TGTGCCAGCTCACCACAGGGTTGGGGGCTGGACACTGAAGCTTTCTTT. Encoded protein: CASSPQGWGLDTEAFF.

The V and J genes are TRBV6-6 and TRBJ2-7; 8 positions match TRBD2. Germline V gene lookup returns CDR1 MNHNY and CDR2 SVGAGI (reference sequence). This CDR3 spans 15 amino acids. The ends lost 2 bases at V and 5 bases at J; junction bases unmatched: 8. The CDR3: CASSYPGGGLHEQYF. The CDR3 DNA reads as TGTGCCAGCAGTTACCCGGGAGGGGGGCTTCACGAGCAGTACTTC.

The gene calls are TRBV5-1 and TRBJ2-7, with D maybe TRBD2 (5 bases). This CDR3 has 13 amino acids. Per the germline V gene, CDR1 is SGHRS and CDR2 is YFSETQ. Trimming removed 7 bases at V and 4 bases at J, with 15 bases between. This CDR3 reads CASSSDREYEQYF. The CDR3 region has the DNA TGCGCCAGCTCCTCGGACCGGGAATACGAGCAGTACTTC.